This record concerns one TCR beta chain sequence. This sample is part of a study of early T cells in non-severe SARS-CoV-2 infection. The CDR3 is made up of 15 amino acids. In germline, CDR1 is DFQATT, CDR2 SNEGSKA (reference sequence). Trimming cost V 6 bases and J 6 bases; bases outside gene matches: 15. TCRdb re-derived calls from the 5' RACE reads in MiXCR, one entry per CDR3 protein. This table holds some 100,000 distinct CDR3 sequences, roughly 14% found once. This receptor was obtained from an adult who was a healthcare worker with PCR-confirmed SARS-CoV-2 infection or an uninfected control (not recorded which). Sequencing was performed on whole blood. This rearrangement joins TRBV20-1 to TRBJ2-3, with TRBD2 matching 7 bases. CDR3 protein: CSASLPAGPSDTQYF. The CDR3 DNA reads TGCAGTGCCTCCCTCCCAGCGGGACCCTCGGATACGCAGTATTTT.